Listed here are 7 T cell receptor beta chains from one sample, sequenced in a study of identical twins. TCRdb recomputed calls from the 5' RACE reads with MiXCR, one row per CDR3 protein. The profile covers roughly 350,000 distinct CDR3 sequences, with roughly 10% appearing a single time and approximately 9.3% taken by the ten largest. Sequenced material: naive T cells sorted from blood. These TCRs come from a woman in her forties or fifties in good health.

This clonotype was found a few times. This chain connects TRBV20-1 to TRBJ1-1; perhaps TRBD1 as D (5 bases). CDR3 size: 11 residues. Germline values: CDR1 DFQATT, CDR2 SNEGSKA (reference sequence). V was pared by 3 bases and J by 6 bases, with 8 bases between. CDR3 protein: CSASRDPEAFF. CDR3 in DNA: TGCAGTGCTAGCAGGGACCCTGAAGCTTTCTTT.

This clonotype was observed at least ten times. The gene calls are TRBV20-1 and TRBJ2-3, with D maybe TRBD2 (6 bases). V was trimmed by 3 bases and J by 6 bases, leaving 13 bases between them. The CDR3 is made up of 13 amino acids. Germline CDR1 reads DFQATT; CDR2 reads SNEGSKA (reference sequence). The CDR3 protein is CSARDRGSDTQYF. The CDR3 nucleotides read TGCAGTGCTAGGGATCGGGGGTCCGATACGCAGTATTTT.

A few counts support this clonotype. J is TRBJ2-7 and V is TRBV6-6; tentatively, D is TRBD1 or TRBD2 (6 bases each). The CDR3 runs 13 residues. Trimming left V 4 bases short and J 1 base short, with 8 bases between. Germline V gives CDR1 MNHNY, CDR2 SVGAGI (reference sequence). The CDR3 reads CASSSGASYEQYF. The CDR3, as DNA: TGTGCCAGCAGTTCGGGGGCGTCCTACGAGCAGTACTTC.

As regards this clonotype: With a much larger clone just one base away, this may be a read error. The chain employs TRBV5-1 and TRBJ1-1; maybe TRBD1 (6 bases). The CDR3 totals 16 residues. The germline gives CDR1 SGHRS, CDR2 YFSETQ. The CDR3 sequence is CACSLGRAGANTEAFF. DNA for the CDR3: TGCGCCTGCAGCTTGGGTAGGGCAGGGGCGAACACTGAAGCTTTCTTT. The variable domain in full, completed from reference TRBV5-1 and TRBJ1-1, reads KAGVTQTPRYLIKTRGQQVTLSCSPISGHRSVSWYQQTPGQGLQFLFEYFSETQRNKGNFPGRFSGRQFSNSRSEMNVSTLELGDSALYLCACSLGRAGANTEAFFGQGTRLTVV.

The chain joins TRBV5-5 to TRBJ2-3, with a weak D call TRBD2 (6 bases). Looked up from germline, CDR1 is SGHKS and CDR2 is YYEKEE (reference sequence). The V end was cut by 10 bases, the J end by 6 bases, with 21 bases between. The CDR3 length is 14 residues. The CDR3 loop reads CASGGVAAGDTQYF. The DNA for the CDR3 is TGTGCCTCAGGCGGTGTTGCGGCGGGGGATACGCAGTATTTT.

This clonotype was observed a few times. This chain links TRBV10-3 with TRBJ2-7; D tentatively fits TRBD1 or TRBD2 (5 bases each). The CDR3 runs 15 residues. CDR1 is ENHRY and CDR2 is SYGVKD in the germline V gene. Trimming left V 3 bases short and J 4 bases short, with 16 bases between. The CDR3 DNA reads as TGTGCCATCAGTGAACCGGGACCTCAGGCTTACGAGCAGTACTTC. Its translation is CAISEPGPQAYEQYF.

The chain's CDR3 is CASSLEEFGQGAETQYF. CDR3 DNA: TGTGCCAGCAGCTTGGAAGAGTTTGGACAGGGAGCGGAGACCCAGTACTTC. This chain joins TRBV5-5 and TRBJ2-5; 8 nucleotides agree with TRBD1. Germline assignment: CDR1 SGHKS and CDR2 YYEKEE (reference sequence). The CDR3 consists of 17 residues. V lost 0 bases and J lost 5; bases outside the gene matches: 12.